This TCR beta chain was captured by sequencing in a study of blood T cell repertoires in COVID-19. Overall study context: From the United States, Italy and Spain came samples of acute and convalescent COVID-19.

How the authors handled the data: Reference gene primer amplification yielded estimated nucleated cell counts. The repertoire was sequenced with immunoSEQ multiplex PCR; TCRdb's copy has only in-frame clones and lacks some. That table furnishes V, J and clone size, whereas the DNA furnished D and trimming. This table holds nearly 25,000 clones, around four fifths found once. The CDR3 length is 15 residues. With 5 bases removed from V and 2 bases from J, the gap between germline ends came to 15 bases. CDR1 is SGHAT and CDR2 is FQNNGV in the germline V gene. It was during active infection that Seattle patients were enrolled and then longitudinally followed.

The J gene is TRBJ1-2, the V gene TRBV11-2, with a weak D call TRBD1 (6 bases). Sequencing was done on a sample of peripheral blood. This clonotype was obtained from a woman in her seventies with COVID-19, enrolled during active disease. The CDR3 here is CASSTYRVRNYGYTF. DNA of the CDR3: TGTGCCAGCAGCACATACAGGGTCCGAAACTATGGCTACACCTTC.